The text below deals with one TCR beta chain. The antigen is unknown. This sample is drawn from a study of CD8 T cells in Susac syndrome. Across the whole study: Patients with Susac syndrome were therapy-naive, on corticosteroids, or on intravenous immunoglobulin alone at blood draw.

Study conclusions and caveats: Clonal expansion was present among Susac CD8+ cells. This expansion reached its peak in TEMRA cells and in active patients.

CDR1 is SGHRS, CDR2 YFSETQ, per germline. The J segment lost 0 bases and the V segment lost 4 bases, leaving 5 bases of the junction unmatched. This CDR3 has 15 residues. After extraction with the RNeasy kit, about 0.45 to 1 ug of the RNA was reverse transcribed using random hexamers. Across 54 Vbeta and 13 Jbeta, immunoSEQ multiplex PCR amplified TCR beta CDR3. TCRdb ran MiXCR on the immunoSEQ multiplex PCR reads and lists one entry per CDR3 protein. Counted here are roughly 89,000 distinct CDR3 sequences, around 96% occurring once; the ten biggest clones make up 0.5% to 0.8%. V usage is TRBV5-1 and J usage is TRBJ2-7, with 9 positions matching TRBD1. This TCR was recovered from a human donor with Susac syndrome. The material sequenced was CD8+ T cells from PBMCs. The CDR3 loop is CASSRTGGASYEQYF. The DNA for the CDR3 is TGCGCCAGCAGCCGAACAGGGGGCGCCTCCTACGAGCAGTACTTC.